This T cell receptor beta chain is drawn from a study of cytomegalovirus exposure and HLA in healthy donors. The overall study: Later analysis reported that the 95 to 150 validation repertoires shared the platform of the approximately 690 first-cohort repertoires.

Libraries were prepared by immunoSEQ multiplex PCR; TCRdb keeps only in-frame clonotypes and omits some of them. The table records roughly 130,000 clones, roughly nine tenths of them present only once. Details on this clone: The antigen remains unidentified.

Findings and caveats of the study: Some TCR beta chains (164 of them) were listed as cytomegalovirus-associated. It was found in a later analysis that first-cohort TCR clusters tended to co-occur in the 130 or so validation repertoires.

The CDR3 spans 16 residues. The V end was cut by 0 bases, the J end by 6 bases, with 14 bases between. Germline CDR1 reads LGHNA; CDR2 reads YNFKEQ. This receptor was taken from a woman younger than 35 in good health and CMV-seropositive. The chain has TRBV4-2 and TRBJ1-4, with D tentatively TRBD1 (5 bases). The sample comprised PBMCs. CDR3 coding DNA: TGTGCCAGCAGCCAAGATTGGTGGACACTCTATGAAAAACTGTTTTTT. It codes for CASSQDWWTLYEKLFF.